The sequence of this T cell receptor (beta chain) was determined in a study of OX40 agonist ivuxolimab in advanced cancers. At the level of the study: The eligibility criteria allowed prior anti-PD-1, anti-PD-L1 or anti-CTLA-4 therapy, and approximately 40% had some. Of the patients, three showed partial responses, one with hepatocellular carcinoma and two with cutaneous melanoma. Notes on the study in general: Expanded peripheral T cell antigen specificity was not determined.

Collection of blood occurred at baseline, at cycle 4 day 1, and at cycle 7 day 1. CDR3 length: 17 amino acids. Assay used: immunoSEQ multiplex PCR; TCRdb lists only in-frame clones, some missing. The profile shows about 26,000 clones, roughly 86% of them singletons. A note on this clone: Its matching antigen is unknown.

The sequence was collected from an adult with an advanced solid tumor such as melanoma, head and neck, liver or kidney cancer. The sequencing here drew on CD4+ or CD8+ T cells sorted from blood, taken in a trial of the OX40 agonist ivuxolimab. The gene calls are TRBV7-5 and TRBJ1-1; the table names TRBD1, a call not compared with the DNA. TRBV7-5 is labeled a pseudogene. CDR3 amino acids: CARSLRQGISMNTEAFF. CDR3 sequence (DNA): TGTGCCAGAAGCTTACGACAGGGGATCAGCATGAACACTGAAGCTTTCTTT.